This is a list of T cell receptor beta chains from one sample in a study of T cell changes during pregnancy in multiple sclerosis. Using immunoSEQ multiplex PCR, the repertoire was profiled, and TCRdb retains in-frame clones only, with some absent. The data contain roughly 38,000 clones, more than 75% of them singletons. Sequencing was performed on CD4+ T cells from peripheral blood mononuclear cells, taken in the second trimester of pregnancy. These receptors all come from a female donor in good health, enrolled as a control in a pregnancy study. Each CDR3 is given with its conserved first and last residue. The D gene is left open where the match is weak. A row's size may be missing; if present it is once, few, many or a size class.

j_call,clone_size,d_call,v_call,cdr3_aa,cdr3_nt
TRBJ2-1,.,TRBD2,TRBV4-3,CASSLRLAGAISSYNEQFF,TGCGCCAGCAGCCTAAGACTAGCGGGGGCAATTAGCTCCTACAATGAGCAGTTCTTC
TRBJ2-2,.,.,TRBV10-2,CASEGGGVTGELFF,TGCGCCAGCGAAGGGGGTGGAGTCACCGGGGAGCTGTTTTTT
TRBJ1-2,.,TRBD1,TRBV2,CASSGTGGDGGYTF,TGTGCCAGCAGTGGGACAGGGGGAGACGGTGGCTACACCTTC
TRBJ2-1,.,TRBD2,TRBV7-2,CASSDSSGGTQSSYNEQFF,TGTGCCAGCAGCGACTCTAGCGGGGGGACCCAAAGCTCCTACAATGAGCAGTTCTTC
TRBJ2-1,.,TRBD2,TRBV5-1,CASSLAGSSYNEQFF,TGCGCCAGCAGCCTAGCGGGGAGCTCCTACAATGAGCAGTTCTTC
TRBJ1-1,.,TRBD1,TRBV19,CASRVPVGTGGRTEAFF,TGTGCCAGTAGGGTTCCGGTAGGGACAGGGGGCCGGACTGAAGCTTTCTTT
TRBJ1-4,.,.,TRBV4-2,CASSLLGAEATNEKLFF,TGTGCCAGCAGCCTCCTTGGGGCAGAAGCAACTAATGAAAAACTGTTTTTT
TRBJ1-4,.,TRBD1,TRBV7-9,CASSRGQREEKLFF,TGTGCCAGCAGCCGGGGACAGCGGGAGGAAAAACTGTTTTTT
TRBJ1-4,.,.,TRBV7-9,CAGSLGGSIAPNEKLFF,TGTGCCGGCAGCTTAGGTGGTTCGATCGCGCCTAATGAAAAACTGTTTTTT
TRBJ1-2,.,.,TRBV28,CASSWGGAGSSGYTF,TGTGCCAGCAGTTGGGGGGGGGCGGGATCTTCTGGCTACACCTTC
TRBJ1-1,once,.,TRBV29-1,CSVEDRGRFQPAFF,TGCAGCGTTGAAGATCGTGGGAGGTTTCAACCAGCTTTCTTT
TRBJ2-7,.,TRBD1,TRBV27,CASSDRGNEQYF,TGTGCCAGCAGTGACAGGGGCAACGAGCAGTACTTC
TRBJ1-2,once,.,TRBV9,CASSGPGQHNYGYTF,TGTGCCAGCAGCGGGCCTGGACAGCATAACTATGGCTACACCTTC
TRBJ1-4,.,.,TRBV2,CASRTRDNEKLFF,TGTGCCAGCAGAACCAGGGATAATGAAAAACTGTTTTTT
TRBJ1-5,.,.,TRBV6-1,CASSERGNSQPQHF,TGTGCCAGCAGTGAACGAGGGAATAGTCAGCCCCAGCATTTT
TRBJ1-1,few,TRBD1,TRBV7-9,CASSHRTGPSTEAFF,TGTGCCAGCAGCCATCGGACAGGGCCCAGCACTGAAGCTTTCTTT
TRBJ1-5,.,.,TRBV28,CASSLYSGGARRQPQHF,TGTGCCAGCAGTTTATATTCGGGGGGCGCTCGACGGCAGCCCCAGCATTTT
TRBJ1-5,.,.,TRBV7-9,CASSPRDNNQPQHF,TGTGCCAGCAGCCCCCGGGATAACAATCAGCCCCAGCATTTT
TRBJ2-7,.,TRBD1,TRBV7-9,CASARGDREGLKQYF,TGTGCCAGCGCGCGCGGGGACAGGGAGGGGTTGAAGCAGTACTTC
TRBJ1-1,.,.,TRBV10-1,CAAGRGNTEAFF,TGCGCCGCCGGCCGGGGAAACACTGAAGCTTTCTTT
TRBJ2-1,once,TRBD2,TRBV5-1,CASSSSAGGNNEQFF,TGCGCCAGCAGCTCCTCAGCGGGGGGTAACAATGAGCAGTTCTTC
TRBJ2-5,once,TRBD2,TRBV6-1,CASSEGATSGGNQETQYF,TGTGCCAGCAGTGAAGGGGCGACTAGCGGGGGGAACCAAGAGACCCAGTACTTC